This entry features one TCR beta chain sequence. The record originates from a study of blood T cell repertoires in COVID-19. Study summary: Nucleic acid was either cDNA or gDNA, and it came from T cells, B-cell-depleted T cells, or PBMCs.

This CDR3 has 14 amino acids. Looked up from germline, CDR1 is SGHDT and CDR2 is YYEEEE. Germline trimming cut 5 bases from V and 4 bases from J; bases unmatched to any gene: 4. Seattle patient enrollment occurred during active infection, with longitudinal follow-up thereafter. TCRdb's table, derived via immunoSEQ multiplex PCR, lists solely in-frame clones and lacks some. In the table there are around 60,000 clones, over 60% of which are singletons. The source of this sequence is a man aged 30 to 39 with COVID-19, enrolled during active disease. Sequencing input: peripheral blood. The genes are TRBV5-6 and TRBJ1-1; TRBD1 agrees at 11 bases. The CDR3 is CASRLGTGGTEAFF. DNA for the CDR3: TGTGCCAGCAGACTTGGGACAGGGGGCACTGAAGCTTTCTTT.